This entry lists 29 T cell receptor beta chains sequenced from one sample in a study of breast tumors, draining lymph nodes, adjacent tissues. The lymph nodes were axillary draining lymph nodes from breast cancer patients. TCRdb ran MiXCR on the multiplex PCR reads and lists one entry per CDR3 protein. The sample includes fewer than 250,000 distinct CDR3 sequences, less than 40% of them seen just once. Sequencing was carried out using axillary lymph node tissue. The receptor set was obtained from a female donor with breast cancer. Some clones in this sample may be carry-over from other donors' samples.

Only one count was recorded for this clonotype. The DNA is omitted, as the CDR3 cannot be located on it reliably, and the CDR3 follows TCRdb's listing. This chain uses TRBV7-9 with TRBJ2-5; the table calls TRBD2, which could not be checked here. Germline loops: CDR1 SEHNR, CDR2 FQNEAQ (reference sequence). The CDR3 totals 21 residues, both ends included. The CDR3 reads CASSFYICSAQLAEYQETQYF.

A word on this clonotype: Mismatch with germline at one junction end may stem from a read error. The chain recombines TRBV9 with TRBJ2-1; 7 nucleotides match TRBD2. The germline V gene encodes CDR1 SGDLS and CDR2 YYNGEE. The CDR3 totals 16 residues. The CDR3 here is CASSVGEGGRYNAQLF. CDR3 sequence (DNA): TGTGCCAGCAGCGTAGGTGAGGGAGGGAGGTACAATGCGCAGCTCTTC.

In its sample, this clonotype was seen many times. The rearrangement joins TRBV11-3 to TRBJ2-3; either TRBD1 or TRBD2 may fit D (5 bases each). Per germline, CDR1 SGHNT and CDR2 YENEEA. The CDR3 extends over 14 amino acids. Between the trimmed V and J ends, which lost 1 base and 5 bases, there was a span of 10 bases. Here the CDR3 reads CASSLGGMGDTQYF. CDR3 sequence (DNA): TGTGCCAGCAGCTTAGGGGGGATGGGAGATACGCAGTATTTT.

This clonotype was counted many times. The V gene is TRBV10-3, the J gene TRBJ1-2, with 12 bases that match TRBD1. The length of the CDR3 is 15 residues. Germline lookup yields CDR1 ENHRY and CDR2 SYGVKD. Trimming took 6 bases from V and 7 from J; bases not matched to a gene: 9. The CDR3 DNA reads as TGTGCCATCAGCCTGCCGGGACAGGGGGCACTTGGCTACACCTTC. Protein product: CAISLPGQGALGYTF.

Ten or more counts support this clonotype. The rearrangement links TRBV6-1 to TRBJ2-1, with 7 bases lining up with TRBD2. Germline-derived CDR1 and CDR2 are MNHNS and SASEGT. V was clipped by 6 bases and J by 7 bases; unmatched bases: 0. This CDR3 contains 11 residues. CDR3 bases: TGTGCCAGCAGGCGGGAGAATGAGCAGTTCTTC. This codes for CASRRENEQFF.

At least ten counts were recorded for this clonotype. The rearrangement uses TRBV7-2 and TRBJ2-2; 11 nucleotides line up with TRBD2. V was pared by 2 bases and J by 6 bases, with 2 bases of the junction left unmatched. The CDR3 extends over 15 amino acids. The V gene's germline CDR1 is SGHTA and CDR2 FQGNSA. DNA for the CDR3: TGTGCCAGCAGCTTATTAGCGGGAGGGCCCGGGGAGCTGTTTTTT. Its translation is CASSLLAGGPGELFF.

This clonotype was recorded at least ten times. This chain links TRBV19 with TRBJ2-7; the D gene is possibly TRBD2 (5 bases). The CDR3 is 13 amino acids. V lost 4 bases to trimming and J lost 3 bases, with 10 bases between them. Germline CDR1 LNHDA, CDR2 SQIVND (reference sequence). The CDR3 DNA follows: TGTGCCAGTAGTAGGAGCCGGGACTACGAGCAGTACTTC. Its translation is CASSRSRDYEQYF.

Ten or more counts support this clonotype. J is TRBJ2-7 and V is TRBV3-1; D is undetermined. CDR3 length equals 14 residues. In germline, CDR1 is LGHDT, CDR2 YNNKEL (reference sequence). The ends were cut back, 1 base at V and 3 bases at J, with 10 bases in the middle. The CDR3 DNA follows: TGTGCCAGCAGCCAAGGAGAAGGATTCTACGAGCAGTACTTC. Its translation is CASSQGEGFYEQYF.

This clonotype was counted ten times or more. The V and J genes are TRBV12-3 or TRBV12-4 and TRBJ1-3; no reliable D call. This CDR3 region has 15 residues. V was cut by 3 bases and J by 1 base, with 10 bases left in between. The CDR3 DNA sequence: TGTGCCAGCAGTTTCGGGCTTTTTTCTGGAAACACCATATATTTT. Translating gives CASSFGLFSGNTIYF.

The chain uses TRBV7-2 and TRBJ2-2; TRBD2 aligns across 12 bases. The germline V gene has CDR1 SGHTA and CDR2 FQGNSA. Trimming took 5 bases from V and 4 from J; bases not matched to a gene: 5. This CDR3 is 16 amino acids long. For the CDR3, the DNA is TGTGCCAGCAGCCCCCGGACTAGCGGGATCACCGGGGAGCTGTTTTTT. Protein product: CASSPRTSGITGELFF.

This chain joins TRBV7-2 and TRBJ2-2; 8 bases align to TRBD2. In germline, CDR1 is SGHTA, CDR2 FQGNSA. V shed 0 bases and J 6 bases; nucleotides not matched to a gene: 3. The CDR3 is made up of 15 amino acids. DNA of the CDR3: TGTGCCAGCAGCTTAGCGAGCGGGAGCGCCGGGGAGCTGTTTTTT. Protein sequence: CASSLASGSAGELFF.

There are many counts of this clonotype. The CDR3 reads CASSRGDTIYF. In DNA, the CDR3 is TGTGCCAGCAGCCGGGGGGACACCATATATTTT. The chain uses TRBV3-1 and TRBJ1-3; tentatively, D is TRBD1 (5 bases). The CDR3 sequence is 11 residues long. Germline CDR1 LGHDT, CDR2 YNNKEL (reference sequence). V dropped 4 bases and J dropped 8 bases, with 6 bases sitting between them.

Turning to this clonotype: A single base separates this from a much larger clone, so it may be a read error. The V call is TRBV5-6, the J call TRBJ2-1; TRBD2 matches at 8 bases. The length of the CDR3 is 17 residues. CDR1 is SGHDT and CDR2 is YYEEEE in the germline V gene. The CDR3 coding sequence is TGTGCCAGCAGCTTATGGCTAGCGGGTAGCTCCCACAATGAGCAGTTCTTC. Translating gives CASSLWLAGSSHNEQFF.

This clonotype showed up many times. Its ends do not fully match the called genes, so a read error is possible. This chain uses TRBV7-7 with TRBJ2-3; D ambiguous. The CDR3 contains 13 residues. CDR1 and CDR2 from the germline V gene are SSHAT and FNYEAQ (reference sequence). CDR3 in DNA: TGTGCTAGCAGCTTAGACCGCACAGATACGCAGTATTTT. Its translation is CASSLDRTDTQYF.

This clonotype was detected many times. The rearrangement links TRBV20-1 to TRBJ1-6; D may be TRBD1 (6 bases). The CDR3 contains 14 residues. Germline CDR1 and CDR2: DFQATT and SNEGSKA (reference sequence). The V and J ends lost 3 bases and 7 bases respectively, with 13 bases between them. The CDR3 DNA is TGCAGTGCTAGTCCGACAGGTGAAAATTCACCCCTCCACTTT. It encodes CSASPTGENSPLHF.

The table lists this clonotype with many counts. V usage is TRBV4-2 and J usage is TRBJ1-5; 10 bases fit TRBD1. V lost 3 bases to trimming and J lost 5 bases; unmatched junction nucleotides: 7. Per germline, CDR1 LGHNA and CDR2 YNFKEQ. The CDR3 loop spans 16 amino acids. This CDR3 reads CASSHPPGTGDQPQHF. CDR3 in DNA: TGTGCCAGCAGCCATCCCCCCGGGACAGGGGATCAGCCCCAGCATTTT.

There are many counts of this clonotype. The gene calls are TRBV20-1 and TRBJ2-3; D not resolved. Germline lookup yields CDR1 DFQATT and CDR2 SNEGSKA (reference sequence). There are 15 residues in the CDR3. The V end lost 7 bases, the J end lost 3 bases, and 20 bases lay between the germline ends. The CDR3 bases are TGCAGTGTACGCCCCCCTGGGGATGGTACAGATACGCAGTATTTT. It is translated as CSVRPPGDGTDTQYF.

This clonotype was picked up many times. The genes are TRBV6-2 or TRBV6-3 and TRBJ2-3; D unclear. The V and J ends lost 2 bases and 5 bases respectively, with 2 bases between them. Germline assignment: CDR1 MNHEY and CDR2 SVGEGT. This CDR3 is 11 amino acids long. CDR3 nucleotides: TGTGCCAGCAGTTACATAGATACGCAGTATTTT. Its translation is CASSYIDTQYF.

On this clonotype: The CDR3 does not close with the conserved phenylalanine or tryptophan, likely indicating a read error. CDR3 in amino acids: CASSPTGISGRNEQFL. The CDR3 DNA is TGTGCCAGCAGCCCGACCGGGATTAGCGGGAGGAATGAGCAGTTCCTC. The chain recombines TRBV7-9 with TRBJ2-1, with 10 bases that match TRBD2. The V gene's germline CDR1 is SEHNR and CDR2 FQNEAQ (reference sequence). J gave up 7 bases and V 5 bases, and 11 bases lay outside the gene matches. This CDR3 comprises 16 residues.

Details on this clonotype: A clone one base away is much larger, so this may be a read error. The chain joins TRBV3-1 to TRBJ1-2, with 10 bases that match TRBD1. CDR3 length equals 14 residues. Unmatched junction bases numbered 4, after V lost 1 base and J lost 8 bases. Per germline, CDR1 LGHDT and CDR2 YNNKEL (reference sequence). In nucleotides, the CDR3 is TGTGCCAGCAGCCAAGGTTCGACAGGGGGCGGCTACACCTTC. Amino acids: CASSQGSTGGGYTF.

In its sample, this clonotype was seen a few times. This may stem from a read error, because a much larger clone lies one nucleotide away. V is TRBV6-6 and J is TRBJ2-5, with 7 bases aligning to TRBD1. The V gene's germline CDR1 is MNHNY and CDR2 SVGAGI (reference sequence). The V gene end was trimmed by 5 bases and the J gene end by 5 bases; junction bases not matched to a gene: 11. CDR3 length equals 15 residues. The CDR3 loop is CASSPGQALIETQYF. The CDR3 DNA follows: TGTGCCAGCAGTCCAGGACAGGCTCTCATCGAGACCCAGTACTTC.

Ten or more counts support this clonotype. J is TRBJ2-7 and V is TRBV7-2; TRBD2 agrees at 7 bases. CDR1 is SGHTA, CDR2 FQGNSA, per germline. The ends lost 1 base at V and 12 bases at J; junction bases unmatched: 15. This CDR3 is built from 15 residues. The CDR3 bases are TGTGCCAGCAGCTTAGGGGGTGCGGGAGTCGTCCAAAGGTACTTC. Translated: CASSLGGAGVVQRYF.

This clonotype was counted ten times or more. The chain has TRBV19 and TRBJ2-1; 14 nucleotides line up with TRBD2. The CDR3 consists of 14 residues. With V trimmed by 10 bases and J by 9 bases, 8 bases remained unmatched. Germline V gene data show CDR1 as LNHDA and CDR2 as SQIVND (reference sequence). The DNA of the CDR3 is TGTGCCACAAAGACTAGCGGGAGGGCAGGTGAGCAGTTCTTC. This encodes CATKTSGRAGEQFF.

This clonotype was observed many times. The CDR3 protein is CSVGLNVYGYTF. DNA of the CDR3: TGCAGCGTTGGTCTGAATGTCTATGGCTACACCTTC. This chain connects TRBV29-1 to TRBJ1-2, with no clear D. Trimming removed 4 bases at V and 4 bases at J, with 10 bases between. The CDR3 extends over 12 amino acids. CDR1 and CDR2 (germline): SQVTM, ANQGSEA.

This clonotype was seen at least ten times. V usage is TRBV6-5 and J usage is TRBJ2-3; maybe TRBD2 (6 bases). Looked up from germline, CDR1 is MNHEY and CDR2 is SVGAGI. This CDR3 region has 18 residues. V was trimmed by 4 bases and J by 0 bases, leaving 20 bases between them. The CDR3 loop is CASSSSTGTSSSTDTQYF. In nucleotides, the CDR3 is TGTGCCAGCAGTTCCTCAACCGGGACTTCCTCTAGCACAGATACGCAGTATTTT.

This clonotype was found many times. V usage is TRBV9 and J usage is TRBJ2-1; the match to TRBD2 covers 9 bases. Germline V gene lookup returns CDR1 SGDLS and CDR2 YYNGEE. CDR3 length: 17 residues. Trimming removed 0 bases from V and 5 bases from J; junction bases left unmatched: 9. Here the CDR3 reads CASSVGVVASGNNEQFF. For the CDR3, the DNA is TGTGCCAGCAGCGTAGGAGTCGTGGCTAGCGGGAACAATGAGCAGTTCTTC.

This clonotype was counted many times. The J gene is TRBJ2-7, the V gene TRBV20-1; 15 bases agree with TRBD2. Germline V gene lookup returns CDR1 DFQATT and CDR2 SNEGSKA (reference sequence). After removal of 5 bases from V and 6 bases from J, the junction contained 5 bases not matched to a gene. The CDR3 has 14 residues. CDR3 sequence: CSARGTSGRSEQYF. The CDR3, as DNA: TGCAGTGCTCGGGGGACTAGCGGGAGGTCCGAGCAGTACTTC.

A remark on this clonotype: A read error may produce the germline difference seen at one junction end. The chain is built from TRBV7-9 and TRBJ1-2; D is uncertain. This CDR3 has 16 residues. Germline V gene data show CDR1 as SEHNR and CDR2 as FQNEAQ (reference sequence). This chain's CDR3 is CASSSALTGRSYGCTF. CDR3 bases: TGTGCCAGCAGCTCAGCGTTAACTGGAAGGAGCTATGGCTGCACCTTC. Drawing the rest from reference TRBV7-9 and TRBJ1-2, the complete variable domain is DTGVSQNPRHKITKRGQNVTFRCDPISEHNRLYWYRQTLGQGPEFLTYFQNEAQLEKSRLLSDRFSAERPKGSFSTLEIQRTEQGDSAMYLCASSSALTGRSYGCTFGSGTRLTVV.

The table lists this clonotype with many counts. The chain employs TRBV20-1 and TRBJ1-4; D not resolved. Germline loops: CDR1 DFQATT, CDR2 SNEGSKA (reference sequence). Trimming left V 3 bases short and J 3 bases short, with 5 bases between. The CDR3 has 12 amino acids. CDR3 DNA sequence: TGCAGTGCTAGCGTCGCTAATGAAAAACTGTTTTTT. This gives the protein CSASVANEKLFF.